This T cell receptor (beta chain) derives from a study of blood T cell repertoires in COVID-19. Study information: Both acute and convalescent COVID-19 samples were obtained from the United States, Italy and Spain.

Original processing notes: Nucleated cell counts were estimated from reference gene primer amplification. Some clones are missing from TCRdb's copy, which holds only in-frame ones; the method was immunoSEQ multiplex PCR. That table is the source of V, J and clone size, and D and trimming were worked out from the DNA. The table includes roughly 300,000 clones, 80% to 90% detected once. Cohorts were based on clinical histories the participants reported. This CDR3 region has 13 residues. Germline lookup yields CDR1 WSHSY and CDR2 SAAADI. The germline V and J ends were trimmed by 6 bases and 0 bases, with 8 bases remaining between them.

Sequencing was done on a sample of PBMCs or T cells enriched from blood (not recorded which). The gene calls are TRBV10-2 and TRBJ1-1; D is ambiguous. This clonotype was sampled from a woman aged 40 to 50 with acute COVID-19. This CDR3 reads CASRRSMNTEAFF. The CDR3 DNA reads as TGCGCCAGCAGAAGGAGCATGAACACTGAAGCTTTCTTT.